The 14 T cell receptor beta chains presented below share a single source sample, sequenced in a study of post-analysis software for immune sequencing data. Findings and caveats of the study: When patients were compared with controls, 5 or 6 TRBV segments were more frequent, TRBV5-6, TRBV5-1 and TRBV20-1 among them.

Tagging with unique molecular identifiers was a feature of the TCR beta cDNA libraries. TCRdb passed the PCR reads through MiXCR, listing each CDR3 protein once. The sample has 750,000 to 900,000 distinct CDR3 sequences, around 42% seen once. These receptors have no identified antigens. Sequencing input: blood. Receptors originate from a girl between 10 and 17 years old with multiple sclerosis.

With regard to this clonotype: Sequence at one end of the junction differs from germline and may be a read error. The CDR3 sequence is CSEGRGPYSEQFF. The CDR3 DNA is TGCAGCGAGGGGCGGGGGCCTTACAGTGAGCAGTTCTTC. The genes are TRBV29-1 and TRBJ2-1; tentative D call: TRBD2 (7 bases). CDR1 and CDR2 from the germline V gene are SQVTM and ANQGSEA. The CDR3 runs to 13 residues.

The rearrangement links TRBV12-3 or TRBV12-4 to TRBJ2-3, with D perhaps TRBD1 (6 bases). The V end lost 6 bases, the J end lost 2 bases, and 12 bases lay between the germline ends. The CDR3 sequence is 14 residues long. CDR3 nucleotides: TGTGCCAGCAGCGACAGGCGGGCCACAGATACGCAGTATTTT. Its protein product is CASSDRRATDTQYF.

As regards this clonotype: Germline and junction disagree at one end, which may indicate a read error. The chain joins TRBV6-1 to TRBJ2-5; 7 bases match TRBD2. CDR1 is MNHNS and CDR2 is SASEGT in the germline V gene. The CDR3 is 17 residues long. Here the CDR3 DNA reads TGTACCAGCAGCTCTGATCTAGCGGCCAAGTACCAAGAGACCCAGTACTTC. It translates to CTSSSDLAAKYQETQYF.

This clonotype was detected a few times. The V call is TRBV4-3, the J call TRBJ2-1; TRBD2 agrees at 9 bases. V was pared by 4 bases and J by 8 bases, with 18 bases of the junction left unmatched. Germline lookup yields CDR1 LGHNA and CDR2 YSLEER. The CDR3 sequence is 18 residues long. The CDR3 DNA reads as TGCGCCAGCAGCCGACGGGTGGGAGCGGGAGGAGGTGGCGATGAGCAGTTCTTC. It is translated as CASSRRVGAGGGGDEQFF.

This clonotype showed up just a few times. V gene TRBV28 combines with J gene TRBJ2-7, with D perhaps TRBD1 (6 bases). V was trimmed by 6 bases and J by 4 bases, leaving 19 bases between them. The CDR3 is 15 amino acids. Germline CDR1 is MDHEN and CDR2 is SYDVKM. DNA for the CDR3: TGTGCCAGCAGCCTAACCGGGACATTATATTACGAGCAGTACTTC. Translated: CASSLTGTLYYEQYF.

The rearrangement uses TRBV2 and TRBJ1-4; D ambiguous. V lost 6 bases and J lost 4, with 12 bases in between. Germline CDR1 reads SNHLY; CDR2 reads FYNNEI. The CDR3 is made up of 14 amino acids. The CDR3 spells CASSPDGFNEKLFF. The DNA of the CDR3 is TGTGCCAGCAGCCCGGACGGATTTAATGAAAAACTGTTTTTT.

The rearrangement joins TRBV10-3 to TRBJ2-3; no clear D gene. Germline CDR1 and CDR2: ENHRY and SYGVKD. Trimming stripped 10 bases from V and 0 bases from J, with 20 bases between. This CDR3 has 16 amino acids. The CDR3, as DNA: TGTGCCAGCAGCCCCCTGATGGCGGCAAGCACAGATACGCAGTATTTT. Translated, it gives CASSPLMAASTDTQYF.

The rearrangement uses TRBV24-1 and TRBJ1-2, with D uncertain. V was clipped by 3 bases and J by 5 bases, with 6 bases between them. The CDR3 loop spans 12 amino acids. Germline-derived CDR1 and CDR2 are KGHDR and SFDVKD. CDR3 in DNA: TGTGCCACCAGTGATGGCCTGTATGGCTACACCTTC. This sequence encodes CATSDGLYGYTF.

This clonotype has just a few counts. The rearrangement joins TRBV5-1 to TRBJ2-3; 11 bases are a match to TRBD2. Trimming took 5 bases from V and 2 from J; bases not matched to a gene: 7. The germline gives CDR1 SGHRS, CDR2 YFSETQ. The CDR3 consists of 16 residues. CDR3 protein: CASRVPGLAATDTQYF. CDR3 sequence (DNA): TGCGCCAGCAGGGTACCGGGACTAGCGGCCACAGATACGCAGTATTTT.

The chain employs TRBV11-2 and TRBJ2-3; 14 bases are a match to TRBD2. The CDR3 spans 20 residues. V shed 5 bases, J shed 0 bases, and the junction held 13 bases outside the gene matches. Germline lookup yields CDR1 SGHAT and CDR2 FQNNGV. In nucleotides, the CDR3 is TGTGCCAGCAGCACCCCGACCGGGACTAGCGGGAGTCTTAGCACAGATACGCAGTATTTT. Translation: CASSTPTGTSGSLSTDTQYF.

The V gene is TRBV6-5, the J gene TRBJ1-1; TRBD1 might be the D (6 bases). Germline V lookup: CDR1 MNHEY, CDR2 SVGAGI. V lost 4 bases to trimming and J lost 1 base, with 13 bases between them. The CDR3 contains 15 residues. CDR3 in amino acids: CASSFGGAKNTEAFF. CDR3 nucleotide sequence: TGTGCCAGCAGTTTTGGGGGGGCCAAGAACACTGAAGCTTTCTTT.

This chain connects TRBV6-2 or TRBV6-3 to TRBJ2-7; D may be TRBD2 (6 bases). V was clipped by 8 bases and J by 2 bases, with 13 bases between them. Germline lookup yields CDR1 MNHEY and CDR2 SVGEGT. The CDR3 totals 13 residues. This CDR3 is CASRDSATYEQYF. For the CDR3, the DNA is TGTGCCAGCCGGGACTCGGCAACCTACGAGCAGTACTTC.

V gene TRBV10-3 combines with J gene TRBJ2-7, with TRBD1 identical over 7 bases. The V gene's germline CDR1 is ENHRY and CDR2 SYGVKD. The CDR3 spans 15 residues. Unmatched junction bases numbered 11, after V lost 6 bases and J lost 3 bases. The CDR3 protein is CAIRSLTGAVYEQYF. CDR3 in DNA: TGTGCCATCAGATCTCTAACAGGGGCCGTCTACGAGCAGTACTTC.

This chain connects TRBV28 to TRBJ1-5; 7 nucleotides line up with TRBD1. Losses at the gene ends were 6 bases for V and 4 bases for J; bases not matched to a gene: 12. The CDR3 spans 16 residues. Per germline, CDR1 MDHEN and CDR2 SYDVKM. CDR3 amino acids: CASSQSWGTDNQPQHF. In DNA form, the CDR3 reads TGTGCCAGCAGCCAATCCTGGGGGACAGATAATCAGCCCCAGCATTTT.